The present TCR beta chain was sequenced within a study of CD8 T cells in Susac syndrome. The RNA, 0.5 to 1 ug, was put through reverse transcription using random hexamers. The authors amplified TCR beta CDR3 across 54 Vbeta and 13 Jbeta using immunoSEQ multiplex PCR. Via MiXCR, TCRdb re-called the immunoSEQ multiplex PCR reads, giving one row per CDR3 protein. The sample includes roughly 120,000 distinct CDR3 sequences, 95% to 98% seen only once; the top ten take 0.096%. Sequencing was performed on CD4+ T cells from PBMCs. The sequence was obtained from a human donor in good health.

CDR3: CASRGGNLFSTDTQYF. DNA of the CDR3: TGTGCCTCCCGAGGGGGGAATCTATTTAGCACAGATACGCAGTATTTT. The J gene is TRBJ2-3, the V gene TRBV12-3 or TRBV12-4, with D tentatively TRBD1 or TRBD2 (6 bases each). This CDR3 has 16 residues. Deletions cut 11 bases from V and 0 bases from J, with 21 bases between.